The source of this T cell receptor (beta chain) is a study of molecular identifiers for immune sequencing clone quantification. Comments on this clonotype: The antigen is not known.

It was with previously described methods and listed TCR primers that bulk TCR libraries were made. From the PCR reads, TCRdb called clonotypes with MiXCR, one entry per CDR3 protein. This sample yields about 640,000 distinct CDR3 sequences, of which around 20% are seen a single time; 0.75% to 0.95% belongs to the top ten. Germline CDR1 reads MNHEY; CDR2 reads SMNVEV (reference sequence). V was pared by 7 bases and J by 1 base, with 7 bases of the junction left unmatched. The CDR3 length is 14 residues. Broader study findings: Identical TCR molecules that share a barcode could lead to an underestimation of highly expanded clone sizes. In naive cells, under 1% of molecules belonged to clones above 20 RNA copies, against over 99% in effector cells.

The sequencing sample was made of naive CD8+ T cells from blood, with Jurkat cell RNA spiked in. Subset meaning: FACS-sorted CD8+CD4-CCR7+CD45RA+ naive T cells. V gene TRBV27 combines with J gene TRBJ2-7, with TRBD1 matching over 7 bases. The sequence came from a human donor in good health. Some libraries in this study had Jurkat cell RNA spiked in. The CDR3 region is CASTSLGQSYEQYF. In DNA, the CDR3 is TGTGCCAGCACTTCGCTGGGACAGTCCTACGAGCAGTACTTC.